These 9 T cell receptor beta chains share one sample of origin, sequenced in a study of technical replicates of blood from several donors. Method: immunoSEQ multiplex PCR; TCRdb's copy keeps in-frame clones and lacks some. Altogether around 64,000 clones are present, around 95% being singletons, with the ten largest covering 4.2%. Sequenced material: PBMCs. These receptors were taken from a human donor in good health. Some clones in this sample may be carry-over from other donors' samples.

The rearrangement joins TRBV7-8 to TRBJ2-2, with TRBD2 matching 9 bases. Germline trimming cut 5 bases from V and 6 bases from J; bases unmatched to any gene: 10. This CDR3 has 16 amino acids. CDR1 is SGHVS and CDR2 is FQNEAQ in the germline V gene. As DNA, the CDR3 is TGTGCCAGCAGCCCAACCGTTGCGGGAGGGCCCGGGGAGCTGTTTTTT. This translates into CASSPTVAGGPGELFF.

The rearrangement uses TRBV18 and TRBJ2-3; TRBD1 aligns across 8 bases. The CDR3 has 16 residues. Germline V gene lookup returns CDR1 KGHSH and CDR2 LQKENI. J gave up 5 bases and V 1 base, and 8 bases lay outside the gene matches. In DNA, the CDR3 is TGTGCCAGCTCACCACGAAGCAGGGGGCGAGTAGATACGCAGTATTTT. Translated: CASSPRSRGRVDTQYF.

The rearrangement uses TRBV10-3 and TRBJ1-1; D perhaps matches TRBD1 (5 bases). The V gene's germline CDR1 is ENHRY and CDR2 SYGVKD. V was cut by 7 bases and J by 2 bases, with 11 bases left in between. The CDR3 contains 13 residues. CDR3 region: CAIKSDRNTEAFF. In DNA, the CDR3 is TGTGCCATCAAAAGTGACAGAAACACTGAAGCTTTCTTT.

V usage is TRBV6-1 and J usage is TRBJ1-5, with 9 nucleotides matching TRBD1. The CDR3 runs to 14 residues. Looked up from germline, CDR1 is MNHNS and CDR2 is SASEGT. The trim removed 6 bases at V and 6 bases at J, leaving 6 bases unmatched. The CDR3 DNA is TGTGCCAGCAGACGGACAGGGGAGGTTCAGCCCCAGCATTTT. Amino acid sequence: CASRRTGEVQPQHF.

CDR3 in amino acids: CASSQSRVSSYEQYF. CDR3 DNA: TGCGCCAGCAGCCAATCGCGGGTCAGCTCCTACGAGCAGTACTTC. The chain joins TRBV4-1 to TRBJ2-7; D perhaps matches TRBD2 (5 bases). This CDR3 is 15 amino acids long. Germline CDR1 reads MGHRA; CDR2 reads YSYEKL. Trimming pared 2 bases from V and 0 bases from J, leaving 11 bases between.

The rearrangement links TRBV5-1 to TRBJ1-5, with D tentatively TRBD1 (5 bases). The CDR3 totals 14 residues. The germline gives CDR1 SGHRS, CDR2 YFSETQ. V was pared by 4 bases and J by 8 bases, with 16 bases between. The CDR3 nucleotides read TGCGCCAGCAGCGGGGGGGGACGAGGCGAGCCCCAGCATTTT. Protein: CASSGGGRGEPQHF.

V and J are TRBV5-5 and TRBJ2-1; 7 nucleotides align to TRBD1. This CDR3 has 13 residues. The V gene end was trimmed by 5 bases and the J gene end by 5 bases; junction bases not matched to a gene: 4. Looked up from germline, CDR1 is SGHKS and CDR2 is YYEKEE (reference sequence). The CDR3 coding sequence is TGTGCCAGCAGTAGGGACAGAGACAATGAGCAGTTCTTC. Amino acid sequence: CASSRDRDNEQFF.

J is TRBJ2-4 and V is TRBV27; TRBD2 matches 9 bases. This CDR3 contains 16 residues. Trimming took 1 base from V and 1 from J; bases not matched to a gene: 2. The germline V gene encodes CDR1 MNHEY and CDR2 SMNVEV (reference sequence). The CDR3 spells CASSLWAGGAKNIQYF. CDR3 DNA sequence: TGTGCCAGCAGTTTATGGGCGGGGGGGGCCAAAAACATTCAGTACTTC.

This rearrangement joins TRBV18 to TRBJ1-5, with 7 bases fitting TRBD1. The V and J ends lost 3 bases and 5 bases, in that order; junction bases with no gene match: 7. This CDR3 has 15 amino acids. Germline V CDR1 and CDR2: KGHSH, LQKENI. The CDR3 is CASSPTTGTYQPQHF. The CDR3 DNA is TGTGCCAGCTCACCGACGACAGGGACCTATCAGCCCCAGCATTTT.